This is a list of T cell receptor beta chains from one sample in a study of regulatory T cells in long-lasting Graves disease. A single record per CDR3 protein comes from TCRdb applying MiXCR to the multiplex PCR reads. The sample consists of about 540,000 distinct CDR3 sequences, roughly 14% of them appearing once. This sample also belongs to another study, concerning T cells in Graves' hyperthyroidism and ophthalmopathy.

The material was peripheral blood mononuclear cells (PBMCs), obtained at new diagnosis, from a patient treated with antithyroid drugs. These receptors originate from a man aged 25-45 years with Graves disease. Both conserved end residues are part of each CDR3. Fields, in order: clone size, D gene, J gene, V gene, CDR3 DNA, CDR3 protein. The D gene is left open where the match is weak. Clone size is not always given. Where it is, it says once, few, many or a class for expanded clones.

many | . | TRBJ2-7 | TRBV27 | TGTGCCAGCAGTTTTTTTAGGGAAAGGGACGAGCAGTACTTC | CASSFFRERDEQYF
few | . | TRBJ2-2 | TRBV19 | TGTGCCAGTAGTATAAGGCGACAGTTCAACACCGGGGAGCTGTTTTTT | CASSIRRQFNTGELFF
many | . | TRBJ2-7 | TRBV5-1 | TGCGCCAGCAGCTTCGATTCTCCAGGGTACGAGCAGTACTTC | CASSFDSPGYEQYF
many | TRBD2 | TRBJ2-3 | TRBV12-3/TRBV12-4 | TGTGCCAGCAGTACCCGCCTACTAGCGGCGGGAGATACGCAGTATTTT | CASSTRLLAAGDTQYF
few | . | TRBJ1-1 | TRBV29-1 | TGCAGCGGTGCCGTGGGGAGCACTGAAGCTTTCTTT | CSGAVGSTEAFF
many | . | TRBJ2-2 | TRBV20-1 | TGCAGTGCTAGAGATAGGAGGGGCGGGGGGGAGCTGTTTTTT | CSARDRRGGGELFF
many | . | TRBJ2-7 | TRBV29-1 | TGCAGCGCTCATACTAGTTACGAGCAGTACTTC | CSAHTSYEQYF
. | . | TRBJ1-2 | TRBV28 | TGTGCCAGCAGCGTGGCGGACAGCCATGGCTACACCTTC | CASSVADSHGYTF
many | TRBD1 | TRBJ2-2 | TRBV7-2 | TGTGCCAGCAGGTGGGACAGGAACACCGGGGAGCTGTTTTTT | CASRWDRNTGELFF
many | . | TRBJ2-7 | TRBV7-9 | TGTGCCAGCAGGTATTCAGGGGACTACGAGCAGTACTTC | CASRYSGDYEQYF
many | . | TRBJ1-5 | TRBV7-2 | TGTGCCAGCAGCTGGAAACTCGGTGGGAATCAGCCCCAGCATTTT | CASSWKLGGNQPQHF
many | . | TRBJ2-3 | TRBV9 | TGTGCCAGCAGCGTAGAAAGGGCCAGCACAGATACGCAGTATTTT | CASSVERASTDTQYF
many | TRBD2 | TRBJ2-1 | TRBV20-1 | TGCAGTGCTAGGGCTACCATCTTAGCGGGAGGGCCCCATGAGCAGTTCTTC | CSARATILAGGPHEQFF
many | . | TRBJ2-2 | TRBV6-1 | TGTGCCACCTTTGAGACATCTGTGTACACCGGGGAGCTGTTTTTT | CATFETSVYTGELFF
. | . | TRBJ2-4 | TRBV10-3 | TGTGCCATCAGTGAGGCAGGAGAGTTAGCCAAAAACATTCAGTACTTC | CAISEAGELAKNIQYF
many | TRBD2 | TRBJ2-3 | TRBV10-3 | TGTGCCATCAGTGAGTCACTAGCGGGATTCACAGATACGCAGTATTTT | CAISESLAGFTDTQYF
many | . | TRBJ1-1 | TRBV27 | TGTGCCAGCAGTTTATGGCCGACAAGACTTGAAGCTTTCTTT | CASSLWPTRLEAFF
many | TRBD1 | TRBJ1-1 | TRBV10-3 | TGTGCCATCAGGCCGGACAGGGGGACACAGACTGAAGCTTTCTTT | CAIRPDRGTQTEAFF
many | . | TRBJ2-5 | TRBV25-1 | TGTGCCAGCGGCCCACTAACCCAAGAGACCCAGTACTTC | CASGPLTQETQYF
many | . | TRBJ2-7 | TRBV6-9 | TGTGCCAGCAGTTACCCGACACGTTCAAGCGAGCAGTACTTC | CASSYPTRSSEQYF
few | TRBD1 | TRBJ2-5 | TRBV18 | TGTGCCAGCTCACCATTGACAGGGATAGAGACCCAGTACTTC | CASSPLTGIETQYF
. | . | TRBJ2-7 | TRBV30 | TGTGCCTGGAGTCGGGTCGGGTCCTACGAGCAGTACTTC | CAWSRVGSYEQYF
. | . | TRBJ2-1 | TRBV27 | TGTGCCAGCAGCTGGCTGGTGGGCGGCCTCTCCTACAATGAGCAGTTCTTC | CASSWLVGGLSYNEQFF
few | TRBD2 | TRBJ2-1 | TRBV3-1 | TGTGCCAGCAGCCAAGAGTGGGGGACTAGCAGTAGACGTGAGCAGTTCTTC | CASSQEWGTSSRREQFF
few | . | TRBJ2-2 | TRBV6-2/TRBV6-3 | TGTGCCAGCAGGAGGATAACCGGGGAGCTGTTTTTT | CASRRITGELFF
many | . | TRBJ1-1 | TRBV29-1 | TGCAGCGTTGGGTGGGCTGAAGCTTTCTTT | CSVGWAEAFF
many | . | TRBJ2-1 | TRBV11-2 | TGTGCCAGCAGCTTGTCCGGACCTGTCTCGGATGAGCAGTTCTTC | CASSLSGPVSDEQFF
many | . | TRBJ1-1 | TRBV29-1 | TGCAGCGTTGAAGGCTTTGAGGCTCTGAACACTGAAGCTTTCTTT | CSVEGFEALNTEAFF
many | . | TRBJ2-3 | TRBV11-2 | TGTGCCACGGTAAGAGGTAGCGGCTCGGATACGCAGTATTTT | CATVRGSGSDTQYF
many | TRBD2 | TRBJ2-1 | TRBV29-1 | TGCAGCGTCGCGGGACTAGCGGGAGGAAGCTCCTACAATGAGCAGTTCTTC | CSVAGLAGGSSYNEQFF
many | . | TRBJ2-5 | TRBV12-3/TRBV12-4 | TGTGCCAGCACCCTTTCCCCAGGGGCAGAGACCCAGTACTTC | CASTLSPGAETQYF
many | . | TRBJ2-3 | TRBV20-1 | TGCAGTGCTAGGGAACCAACAGATACGCAGTATTTT | CSAREPTDTQYF
many | TRBD2 | TRBJ2-7 | TRBV27 | TGTGCCAGCACTCGGACTAGCGGGAGTTACGAGCAGTACTTC | CASTRTSGSYEQYF
many | . | TRBJ2-3 | TRBV7-2 | TGTGCCAGCAGCAGACTATCGGGCACAGATACGCAGTATTTT | CASSRLSGTDTQYF
many | . | TRBJ2-1 | TRBV7-2 | TGTGCCAGCAGCGCCCGATACAATGAGCAGTTCTTC | CASSARYNEQFF
many | . | TRBJ1-5 | TRBV9 | TGTGCCAGCAGGGGGGGCAATCAGCCCCAGCATTTT | CASRGGNQPQHF
many | . | TRBJ1-5 | TRBV3-1 | TGTGCCAGCAGTCAGGGGAATCAGCCCCAGCATTTT | CASSQGNQPQHF
many | TRBD2 | TRBJ2-1 | TRBV7-9 | TGTGCCAGCAGCTTGCGACTAGCGGGATACAATGAGCAGTTCTTC | CASSLRLAGYNEQFF
few | TRBD2 | TRBJ2-1 | TRBV4-2 | TGTGCCAGCAGCCAAGTCAGCGGGAGGTACTACAATGAGCAGTTCTTC | CASSQVSGRYYNEQFF
. | TRBD2 | TRBJ2-3 | TRBV7-9 | TGTGCCAGCAGCTTAGGTGCGGGGAGGGGCACAGATACGCAGTATTTT | CASSLGAGRGTDTQYF
. | . | TRBJ1-5 | TRBV7-9 | TGTGCCAGCAGCTTAGCGACCCAGGACAGAAATCAGCCCCAGCATTTT | CASSLATQDRNQPQHF
many | TRBD2 | TRBJ2-7 | TRBV11-3 | TGTGCCAGCAGCTTAACGGGGACTAGCGGGAGGTACGAGCAGTACTTC | CASSLTGTSGRYEQYF